The 7 T cell receptor beta chains given below trace back to one sample, sequenced in a study of sequential checkpoint blockade in melanoma (dated by TCRdb to between 2018 and 2021). Library creation used the immunoSEQ multiplex PCR assay. The table was pulled from immuneACCESS by TCRdb, which kept in-frame rearrangements only. Such tables lose some clones; where checked, under half of the loss comes from unresolved V genes, and the rest has no known cause. The sample table shows about 16,000 clones, and around 94% are seen once. The top ten clonotypes cover roughly a quarter of the sample. In light of the paper, this sample's treatment or condition label describes: randomized to nivolumab then ipilimumab (arm A) or the reverse (arm B). The material sequenced was CD8+ T cells sorted from blood (inferred from file names), taken from a patient given nivolumab and ipilimumab in sequence. The receptors shown here come from a human donor with melanoma.

The chain joins TRBV28 to TRBJ1-1; maybe TRBD1 (6 bases). Germline V gene sequence: CDR1 MDHEN, CDR2 SYDVKM. This CDR3 spans 15 amino acids. The ends were cut back, 1 base at V and 4 bases at J, with 13 bases in the middle. For the CDR3, the DNA is TGTGCCAGCAGTTTATTCCAGGGGTCGGGCACTGAAGCTTTCTTT. Residues: CASSLFQGSGTEAFF.

The chain recombines TRBV9 with TRBJ1-3; the D gene is possibly TRBD1 (5 bases). From germline, CDR1 is SGDLS and CDR2 YYNGEE. This CDR3 region has 11 residues. Between the trimmed V and J ends, which lost 4 bases and 12 bases, there was a span of 11 bases. The CDR3 DNA reads as TGTGCCAGCAGCCAGGACAATCTCATATATTTT. Its protein product is CASSQDNLIYF. The variable domain in full, completed from reference TRBV9 and TRBJ1-3, reads DSGVTQTPKHLITATGQRVTLRCSPRSGDLSVYWYQQSLDQGLQFLIQYYNGEERAKGNILERFSAQQFPDLHSELNLSSLELGDSALYFCASSQDNLIYFGEGSWLTVV.

The chain joins TRBV28 to TRBJ1-2; 7 bases agree with TRBD1. With 7 bases clipped from V and 7 bases from J, the junction kept 12 bases outside the gene matches. Germline values: CDR1 MDHEN, CDR2 SYDVKM. CDR3 length: 14 residues. CDR3: CASIVREGAGGYTF. In DNA, the CDR3 is TGTGCCAGCATAGTAAGAGAGGGGGCAGGTGGCTACACCTTC.

This clone was seen more than once but under ten times. V gene TRBV28 combines with J gene TRBJ1-3, with D perhaps TRBD1 (6 bases). CDR3 length equals 17 residues. Germline V gives CDR1 MDHEN, CDR2 SYDVKM. V gave up 4 bases and J gave up 0 bases, with 16 bases separating them. CDR3 residues: CASSSQGQVFSGNTIYF. CDR3 DNA: TGTGCCAGCAGTTCCCAGGGGCAGGTCTTCTCTGGAAACACCATATATTTT.

A single count supports this clone. The conserved phenylalanine or tryptophan is not found at the CDR3 terminus, so this likely reflects a read error. The DNA is omitted, as the CDR3 cannot be located on it reliably, and the CDR3 follows TCRdb's listing. The gene calls are TRBV25-1 and TRBJ2-7; the table's D call, TRBD2, was not checked against the DNA. CDR1 and CDR2 from the germline V gene are MGHDK and SYGVNS. The CDR3 spans 15 amino acids, including both terminal residues. The CDR3 is CASPKGKEARVASGD.

DNA of the CDR3: TGCGCCAGCAGCCAAGGTTATCCAGGGAACACTGAAGCTTTCTTT. This sequence encodes CASSQGYPGNTEAFF. This chain links TRBV4-3 with TRBJ1-1; D gene unclear. The CDR3 has 15 amino acids. CDR1 and CDR2 (germline): LGHNA, YSLEER. V lost 1 base, J lost 1 base, and 10 bases lay in between.

The J gene is TRBJ1-4, the V gene TRBV20-1; a weak D match, TRBD1 (5 bases). From germline, CDR1 is DFQATT and CDR2 SNEGSKA (reference sequence). This CDR3 is built from 11 residues. The CDR3 nucleotides read TGCAGGGCCGACAGTATGGGTATACTGTTTTTT. Translating gives CRADSMGILFF.